These 22 T cell receptor beta chains share one sample of origin, sequenced in a study of metastatic and nonmetastatic thyroid tumors (dated by TCRdb to the early 2020s). None of the patients had been given any treatment before thyroid surgery. The library was prepared using PCR. The reads were generated on an Illumina HiSeq 4000. Starting from the raw public reads, TCRdb applied fastp trimming at Q25, assembled clones with MiXCR and retained in-frame beta chains. The sample contains tens of thousands of clones, 20% of them found a single time. The ten largest clones take up about 4.5% of the sample. Material: adjacent normal tissue. These receptors were obtained from a female donor with papillary thyroid cancer or a benign thyroid nodule (not recorded which). Some clones in this sample may be carry-over from other donors' samples.

This clone was counted a few times. The gene calls are TRBV6-6 and TRBJ1-5; D call uncertain. This CDR3 spans 13 amino acids. Germline V lookup: CDR1 MNHNY, CDR2 SVGAGI (reference sequence). V lost 2 bases, J lost 2 bases, and 4 bases lay in between. The CDR3, as DNA: TGTGCCAGCAGTTACGCGGGCAATCAGCCCCAGCATTTT. This translates into CASSYAGNQPQHF.

This clone has just a few counts. The final CDR3 position lacks the conserved phenylalanine or tryptophan, pointing to a likely read error. This chain links TRBV6-2 or TRBV6-3 with TRBJ1-2; the D is unclear. Per the germline V gene, CDR1 is MNHEY and CDR2 is SVGEGT. The V end was cut by 6 bases, the J end by 4 bases, with 9 bases between. The CDR3 is made up of 12 amino acids. CDR3 nucleotide sequence: TGTGCCAGCAGATTGAATAGCTATGGCTACACCTCC. Protein product: CASRLNSYGYTS.

This clone was observed at least ten times. V and J are TRBV3-1 and TRBJ2-5; possibly TRBD1 for D (6 bases). Germline CDR1 reads LGHDT; CDR2 reads YNNKEL (reference sequence). With 4 bases removed from V and 5 bases from J, the gap between germline ends came to 14 bases. The CDR3 contains 14 residues. The CDR3 DNA sequence: TGTGCCAGCAGCCTCACCGGGACAACGGAGACCCAGTACTTC. Amino acid sequence: CASSLTGTTETQYF.

A few counts support this clone. A junction boundary mismatches the germline segment, possibly from a read error. The rearrangement links TRBV7-9 to TRBJ2-7, with no clear D. The CDR3 runs to 12 residues. Germline V lookup: CDR1 SEHNR, CDR2 FQNEAQ (reference sequence). CDR3 DNA sequence: TGTGCAAGCAGCCCAGGCTCCTACGAGCGGTACTTC. Its protein is CASSPGSYERYF.

This sequence joins TRBV7-2 and TRBJ1-1; possible D gene TRBD1, 6 bases. Germline V gives CDR1 SGHTA, CDR2 FQGNSA. Trimming removed 2 bases at V and 1 base at J, with 11 bases between. CDR3 length: 15 residues. The CDR3 nucleotides read TGTGCCAGCAGCTTACGGGACATGTCGAACACTGAAGCTTTCTTT. Translation: CASSLRDMSNTEAFF. The entire variable domain, with the rest obtained from reference TRBV7-2 and TRBJ1-1, is as follows: GAGVSQSPSNKVTEKGKDVELRCDPISGHTALYWYRQSLGQGLEFLIYFQGNSAPDKSGLPSDRFSAERTGGSVSTLTIQRTQQEDSAVYLCASSLRDMSNTEAFFGQGTRLTVV.

The genes are TRBV11-1 and TRBJ2-1; D is perhaps TRBD1 or TRBD2 (6 bases each). The CDR3 contains 16 residues. Looked up from germline, CDR1 is SGHAT and CDR2 is FQDESV (reference sequence). Trimming left V 5 bases short and J 4 bases short, with 18 bases between. CDR3 nucleotides: TGTGCCAGCAGCCGGTGGTGGGGGGCGCCTTACAATGAGCAGTTCTTC. This sequence encodes CASSRWWGAPYNEQFF.

The rearrangement uses TRBV19 and TRBJ2-2, with 8 bases identical to TRBD2. The CDR3 is 14 residues long. The germline V gene encodes CDR1 LNHDA and CDR2 SQIVND (reference sequence). The J segment lost 16 bases and the V segment lost 5 bases, leaving 15 bases of the junction unmatched. This CDR3 is CASSGGRLVGEKFF. DNA for the CDR3: TGTGCCAGTAGTGGCGGGAGGTTAGTCGGGGAGAAGTTTTTT.

This clone was observed a handful of times. The chain is built from TRBV6-1 and TRBJ2-1; a weak D match, TRBD2 (6 bases). Per the germline V gene, CDR1 is MNHNS and CDR2 is SASEGT. This CDR3 comprises 14 residues. V gave up 7 bases and J gave up 10 bases, with 20 bases separating them. The CDR3 sequence: CASILLEGSSEQFF. The CDR3 DNA sequence: TGTGCCAGCATCCTCCTGGAGGGCAGCTCAGAGCAGTTCTTC.

The sample holds a few counts of this clone. A read error may explain this, as a much larger clone is one base away. This rearrangement joins TRBV7-9 to TRBJ1-5; TRBD1 is a possible D gene (5 bases). This CDR3 comprises 15 residues. The germline CDR1 and CDR2 sequences are SEHNR and FQNEAQ (reference sequence). V lost 7 bases and J lost 1, with 14 bases in between. CDR3 sequence reads: CASNHWDESNQPQHF. The DNA for the CDR3 is TGTGCCAGCAACCATTGGGACGAGAGCAATCAGCCCCAGCATTTT.

This clone was seen at least ten times. The V and J genes are TRBV19 and TRBJ1-1, with D maybe TRBD1 (5 bases). Trimming stripped 7 bases from V and 6 bases from J, with 21 bases between. Germline values: CDR1 LNHDA, CDR2 SQIVND (reference sequence). CDR3 length equals 15 residues. The CDR3 bases are TGTGCCAGTAAGGACACCGACGGGGGTAGCCCTGAAGCTTTCTTT. Residues: CASKDTDGGSPEAFF.

As concerns this clone: Given a much more abundant clone one base away, this may be a read error. The chain uses TRBV7-3 and TRBJ2-2; no reliable D call. Germline assignment: CDR1 SGHTA and CDR2 FQGTGA. This CDR3 is 13 amino acids long. V dropped 3 bases and J dropped 7 bases, with 9 bases sitting between them. In DNA, the CDR3 is TGTGCCAGCAGCTTTAGTCATTACGGGGAGCTGTTTTTT. Its translation: CASSFSHYGELFF.

This clone was observed at least ten times. The chain employs TRBV20-1 and TRBJ2-2; D could derive from TRBD1 or TRBD2 (5 bases each). This CDR3 comprises 12 residues. With 3 bases removed from V and 5 bases from J, the gap between germline ends came to 7 bases. Germline V gives CDR1 DFQATT, CDR2 SNEGSKA (reference sequence). The CDR3 DNA sequence: TGCAGTGCTAGTGAGGGGACCGGGGAGCTGTTTTTT. Residues: CSASEGTGELFF.

By share, this clone ranks as medium-sized. The J gene is TRBJ1-2, the V gene TRBV11-2; D possibly corresponds to TRBD1 (5 bases). Germline CDR1 is SGHAT and CDR2 is FQNNGV. V dropped 0 bases and J dropped 4 bases, with 6 bases sitting between them. The CDR3 is 13 residues long. CDR3 protein: CASSLEGGYGYTF. Here the CDR3 DNA reads TGTGCCAGCAGCTTAGAGGGGGGCTATGGCTACACCTTC.

The J gene is TRBJ2-1, the V gene TRBV6-4; D unclear. V gave up 5 bases and J gave up 6 bases, with 11 bases separating them. The CDR3 covers 13 residues. Per the germline V gene, CDR1 is MRHNA and CDR2 is SNTAGT. The DNA of the CDR3 is TGTGCCAGCAGTATTGTGGCGGTCAATGAGCAGTTCTTC. Protein product: CASSIVAVNEQFF.

This clone was seen more than once but under ten times. V gene TRBV4-2 combines with J gene TRBJ2-7, with D tentatively TRBD1 (6 bases). V shed 3 bases and J shed 0 bases, with 15 bases lying between them. There are 16 residues in the CDR3. CDR1 and CDR2 from the germline V gene are LGHNA and YNFKEQ. The CDR3 coding sequence is TGTGCCAGCAGCCACCGGACAGCATCCAGCTCCTACGAGCAGTACTTC. Amino acids: CASSHRTASSSYEQYF.

In this sample, this clone turned up many times. CDR3 residues: CSARETGTEKLFF. In nucleotides, the CDR3 is TGCAGTGCTAGAGAGACAGGAACTGAAAAACTGTTTTTT. This chain joins TRBV20-1 and TRBJ1-4; tentatively, D is TRBD1 (6 bases). There are 13 residues in the CDR3. Between the trimmed V and J ends, which lost 0 bases and 7 bases, there was a span of 9 bases. In germline, CDR1 is DFQATT, CDR2 SNEGSKA (reference sequence).

The chain is built from TRBV19 and TRBJ1-5; D is unresolved. The CDR3 has 13 residues. Germline CDR1 and CDR2: LNHDA and SQIVND (reference sequence). Trimming cost V 5 bases and J 7 bases, with 12 bases left between them. CDR3 nucleotides: TGTGCCAGTAGTGAAGAAAGTTTCCAGCCCCAGCATTTT. Amino acid sequence: CASSEESFQPQHF.

Many counts were recorded for this clone. The chain has TRBV20-1 and TRBJ2-5, with 7 bases matching TRBD1. This CDR3 contains 13 residues. V gave up 6 bases and J gave up 1 base; unmatched junction bases: 5. The V gene's germline CDR1 is DFQATT and CDR2 SNEGSKA (reference sequence). The CDR3 loop reads CSADPGGQETQYF. CDR3 coding DNA: TGCAGTGCCGACCCAGGGGGCCAAGAGACCCAGTACTTC.

This clone was observed many times. This sequence may be a read error, since a much larger clone differs from it by one base. The sample has other DNA sequences that encode this CDR3 too. CDR3 nucleotide sequence: TGCGCCAGCAGTTTGTCAGGGGGCTCCGAGCAGTACTTC. Its protein product is CASSLSGGSEQYF. The chain joins TRBV12-3 or TRBV12-4 to TRBJ2-7, with 8 bases that match TRBD1. CDR3 length: 13 residues.

The CDR3 sequence is CASSPTVRQGYTF. The CDR3 nucleotides are TGTGCCAGCAGCCCGACAGTTCGGCAGGGCTACACCTTC. The chain recombines TRBV7-2 with TRBJ1-2, with D perhaps matching TRBD1 (5 bases). Germline values: CDR1 SGHTA, CDR2 FQGNSA. The CDR3 loop spans 13 amino acids. Trimming removed 5 bases from V and 8 bases from J, with 15 bases in between.

This clone was counted at least ten times. The chain is built from TRBV4-3 and TRBJ2-5; the match to TRBD1 covers 7 bases. The CDR3 loop spans 15 amino acids. Germline CDR1 and CDR2: LGHNA and YSLEER. V lost 0 bases, J lost 1 base, and 2 bases stayed unmatched. The CDR3 bases are TGCGCCAGCAGCCAAGACTCAGGGGGCCAAGAGACCCAGTACTTC. Residues: CASSQDSGGQETQYF.

This clone was counted ten times or more. CDR3 in DNA: TGTGCCAGCAGTGGGACCCAAACCGGGGAGCTGTTTTTT. Translation gives CASSGTQTGELFF. This sequence joins TRBV12-3 or TRBV12-4 and TRBJ2-2; D may correspond to TRBD1 or TRBD2 (5 bases each). Trimming removed 5 bases from V and 5 bases from J, with 9 bases in between. The CDR3 contains 13 residues.